This paragraph covers one T cell receptor (beta chain) sequence. This entry is derived from a study of blood T cells in healthy people across ages. Each donor had about 9.6 milliliters of peripheral blood drawn. The germline gives CDR1 MNHEY, CDR2 SVGAGI. The V end lost 6 bases, the J end lost 5 bases, and 13 bases lay between the germline ends. The CDR3 runs 14 residues. Primers used in a second PCR of roughly 7 to 12 cycles were a sample-barcoded 5' primer and a J-beta primer mix. TCRdb reprocessed the 5' RACE reads with MiXCR, giving one entry per CDR3 protein. The repertoire holds over 950,000 distinct CDR3 sequences, with roughly 47% as singletons.

The receptor's source is a woman in her sixties in good health. V usage is TRBV6-5 and J usage is TRBJ2-2; D may be TRBD2 (6 bases). Input material: blood. CDR3 protein: CASRPGLQTGELFF. DNA of the CDR3: TGTGCCAGCAGACCGGGACTTCAAACCGGGGAGCTGTTTTTT.